This TCR beta chain was found in a study of CD8+CD57+ T cells in acquired aplastic anemia. With regard to this clonotype: The DNA is left out, because the CDR3 cannot be placed on it with certainty; the CDR3 is given as TCRdb lists it.

CDR3 and TCR beta VDJ profiling relied on genomic DNA as the template. TCRdb fed the reads into MiXCR, producing one record per CDR3 protein. The sample has about 420,000 distinct CDR3 sequences, 55% to 75% seen once. 14 amino acids form the CDR3, both terminal residues included. CDR1 is SGHTA and CDR2 is FQGNSA in the germline V gene. The genes are TRBV7-2 and TRBJ2-3; the table names TRBD2, a call not compared with the DNA. This TCR came from a human donor in good health, serving as a control. Sequencing was performed on sorted CD4+, CD8+, or CD8+CD57+ T cells (not recorded which) from PBMCs. The CDR3 here is CASSLRDTQYFGPF.